This is a list of T cell receptor beta chains from one sample in a study of blood T cell repertoires in COVID-19. Profiling relied on immunoSEQ multiplex PCR, and the TCRdb table lists in-frame clones only, not all of them. The table lists 250,000 to 350,000 clones, roughly four fifths of them singletons. What was sequenced was peripheral blood. The receptor set was obtained from a person aged 70 to 79 with COVID-19, enrolled during active disease. Both conserved end residues are part of each CDR3. Fields, in order: V gene, J gene, clone size, D gene, CDR3 DNA, CDR3 protein. D genes are given only for firm matches. Only some rows state a clone size, as once, few, many or a class for expanded clones.

TRBV18	TRBJ1-1	NA	NA	TGTGCCAGCTCACCAGGGACAAGGATAAGAGAAGCTTTCTTT	CASSPGTRIREAFF
TRBV3-1/TRBV3-2	TRBJ2-3	NA	TRBD2	TGTGCCAGCAGCCATAGCGGGGGTGGGGATACGCAGTATTTT	CASSHSGGGDTQYF
TRBV27	TRBJ1-2	NA	TRBD1	TGTGCCAGCAGTACCTCATCCGGGACAGGGACGAACTATGGCTACACCTTC	CASSTSSGTGTNYGYTF
TRBV28	TRBJ1-2	NA	TRBD1	TGTGCCAGCAGTCGCACCGACAGGGTGCCTGGCTACACCTTC	CASSRTDRVPGYTF
TRBV7-9	TRBJ1-5	NA	NA	TGTGCCAGCAGCCCCGCTATGAAAAATCAGCCCCAGCATTTT	CASSPAMKNQPQHF
TRBV9	TRBJ1-4	NA	TRBD1	TGTGCCAGCAGCGTGACAGGGGAGAATGAAAAACTGTTTTTT	CASSVTGENEKLFF
TRBV6-6	TRBJ2-6	NA	NA	TGTGCCAGCAGTCGAACCCTAGGGGAAACTGGGGCCAACGTCCTGACTTTC	CASSRTLGETGANVLTF
TRBV18	TRBJ1-6	once	NA	TGTGCCAGCTCACCGGAGTATGGATCACCCCTCCACTTT	CASSPEYGSPLHF
TRBV27	TRBJ2-1	NA	NA	TGTGCCAGTGACACCCAGGGGACGGAATCGTACAATGAGCAGTTCTTC	CASDTQGTESYNEQFF
TRBV21-1	TRBJ2-7	NA	NA	TGTGCCAGCAGCAAAAGAGGGGATGGACCCTACCCACCTAGCGGGCCTACCTACGAGCAGTACTTC	CASSKRGDGPYPPSGPTYEQYF
TRBV19	TRBJ1-5	NA	TRBD1	TGTGCCTCCACTTCTATATATCAGAAACGGGGACAGGAGAATCAGCCCCAGCATTTT	CASTSIYQKRGQENQPQHF
TRBV4-1	TRBJ1-5	NA	TRBD1	TGCGCCAGCAGCCGCACGGACAGGGGTTTTGCTCAGCCCCAGCATTTT	CASSRTDRGFAQPQHF
TRBV12-3/TRBV12-4	TRBJ2-5	NA	NA	TGTGCCAGCAGGGGACCAGGGGAAGAGACCCAGTACTTC	CASRGPGEETQYF
TRBV7-9	TRBJ1-1	NA	NA	TGTGCCAGCAGCAGCTCCTCAATCATCGGGGACACTGAAGCTTTCTTT	CASSSSSIIGDTEAFF
TRBV29-1	TRBJ2-1	NA	TRBD1	TGCAGCTCACAGGGGGCGAACTACAATGAGCAGTTCTTC	CSSQGANYNEQFF
TRBV29-1	TRBJ2-1	once	TRBD2	TGCAGCGTTGGTCCCAGCGGGAGGGGGAATGAGCAGTTCTTC	CSVGPSGRGNEQFF
TRBV5-1	TRBJ1-4	NA	NA	TGCGCCAGCAGGATGGCCTCCGGGGGTGAAAAACTGTTTTTT	CASRMASGGEKLFF
TRBV5-5	TRBJ2-3	NA	NA	TGTGCCAGCAGCTTGGACGGGTGGGATACGCAGTATTTT	CASSLDGWDTQYF
TRBV10-2	TRBJ2-5	NA	TRBD2	TGCGCCAGCCGCGAAGGCGGGGGGGCCATCGAGACCCAGTACTTC	CASREGGGAIETQYF
TRBV28	TRBJ1-5	few	NA	TGTGCCAGCAGTCGACGGGAGCAGCCCCAGCATTTT	CASSRREQPQHF
TRBV10-3	TRBJ2-5	NA	NA	TGTGCCATCAGTGAGCCGAGCCGCGGAGCAAAAGAGACCCAGTACTTC	CAISEPSRGAKETQYF
TRBV28	TRBJ1-4	NA	TRBD1	TGTGCCAGCAGCACAGGGGGAGCACCTAATGAAAAACTGTTTTTT	CASSTGGAPNEKLFF
TRBV19	TRBJ2-7	NA	NA	TGTGCCAGTAGTATTAGTGAGGAATCCTACGAGCAGTACTTC	CASSISEESYEQYF
TRBV10-3	TRBJ2-2	once	NA	TGTGCCATCGGGGCGGGGCAGCCCAACACCGGGGAGCTGTTTTTT	CAIGAGQPNTGELFF
TRBV7-2	TRBJ2-1	NA	NA	TGTGCCAGCAGCCCAGCGGATCTCTTTGGCAATGAGCAGTTCTTC	CASSPADLFGNEQFF
TRBV7-2	TRBJ1-1	few	NA	TGTGCCAGCAGCTTAGGAGAGAACACTGAAGCTTTCTTT	CASSLGENTEAFF
TRBV28	TRBJ1-5	NA	NA	TGTGCCAGCAGTTACGATAACAGAGACAATCAGCCCCAGCATTTT	CASSYDNRDNQPQHF
TRBV28	TRBJ2-7	NA	NA	TGTGCCAGCAACAAACAGGGCTACGAGCAGTACTTC	CASNKQGYEQYF
TRBV7-2	TRBJ1-2	NA	NA	TGTGCCAGCAGCTTTGGTGGAGGGTCGGACTATGGCTACACCTTC	CASSFGGGSDYGYTF
TRBV6-1	TRBJ2-7	NA	TRBD1	TGTGCCAGCAGCTTCGGACAGGGTAGCTCCTACGAGCAGTACTTC	CASSFGQGSSYEQYF
TRBV9	TRBJ2-2	NA	TRBD2	TGTGCCAGCAGCGTAGATGGACTAGCTGCGGGGGAGCTGTTTTTT	CASSVDGLAAGELFF
TRBV7-2	TRBJ2-2	NA	TRBD2	TGTGCCAGCAGCTCTGGTAGAGCGGGGGTCACCGGGGAGCTGTTTTTT	CASSSGRAGVTGELFF
TRBV28	TRBJ2-3	NA	TRBD1	TGTGCCAGCAGTTCGCGGGACAGGGGGTATCCAGATACGCAGTATTTT	CASSSRDRGYPDTQYF
TRBV5-1	TRBJ1-1	NA	NA	TGCGCCAGCAGCTTGTTAACAGGATCCACTGAAGCTTTCTTT	CASSLLTGSTEAFF
TRBV4-3	TRBJ2-3	NA	NA	TGCGCCAGCAGCCAAGACGTCGGTTCGCTCAGGACAGATACGCAGTATTTT	CASSQDVGSLRTDTQYF
TRBV7-4	TRBJ2-3	NA	TRBD2	TGTGCCAGCAGCTTAGCGGGTGCGCTAGCGGGGGAATGCACAGATACGCAGTATTTT	CASSLAGALAGECTDTQYF
TRBV28	TRBJ1-5	NA	TRBD1	TGTGCCAGCAGTCTGGGGACAGGCAATCAGCCCCAGCATTTT	CASSLGTGNQPQHF
TRBV28	TRBJ2-5	NA	NA	TGTGCCAGCAGAGACAGGGGCGGGAGTCAAGAGACCCAGTACTTC	CASRDRGGSQETQYF
TRBV15	TRBJ2-6	NA	NA	TGTGCCACCAGCAGACCCGGGTCTAGCTCTGGGGCCAACGTCCTGACTTTC	CATSRPGSSSGANVLTF
TRBV27	TRBJ2-1	NA	NA	TGTGCCAGCAGTTTATTCTCCGTGGGGCCCCAAAGGGACACGAATGAGCAGTTCTTC	CASSLFSVGPQRDTNEQFF
TRBV30	TRBJ2-3	NA	TRBD1	TGTGCCTTCTCGGCGGGACAGGGGGCCCAGGATACGCAGTATTTT	CAFSAGQGAQDTQYF
TRBV7-9	TRBJ1-4	NA	TRBD1	TGTGCCAGCAGCTTCGGGACAGGGGATGAAAAACTGTTTTTT	CASSFGTGDEKLFF
TRBV11-3	TRBJ2-1	NA	NA	TGTGCCAGCAGCTTAGATAACGGTTGGGCCAATGAGCAGTTCTTC	CASSLDNGWANEQFF
TRBV5-1	TRBJ2-2	once	TRBD1	TGCGCCAGCAGTGTGCCTGAAGGGACAGGAAACACCGGGGAGCTGTTTTTT	CASSVPEGTGNTGELFF
TRBV6-2/TRBV6-3	TRBJ1-5	NA	TRBD1	TGTGCCAGCAGTTACTCGGGACAGTTGAATCAGCCCCAGCATTTT	CASSYSGQLNQPQHF
TRBV11-2	TRBJ1-1	NA	NA	TGTGCCAGCAGCTTAGATCGAGTTGGAGGAGGGAGGACTGAAGCTTTCTTT	CASSLDRVGGGRTEAFF
TRBV24-1	TRBJ1-2	NA	NA	TGTGCCACCAGTGGCACACAGGGTAACTATGGCTACACCTTC	CATSGTQGNYGYTF
TRBV28	TRBJ2-3	NA	TRBD2	TGTGCCAGCAGTTTAGTAGCGGGGGCTAGCACAGATACGCAGTATTTT	CASSLVAGASTDTQYF
TRBV3-1/TRBV3-2	TRBJ1-3	NA	NA	TGTGCCAGCAGCATGACTGTTGCCACCTCTGGAAACACCATATATTTT	CASSMTVATSGNTIYF
TRBV13	TRBJ2-5	NA	NA	TGTGCCAGCAGCTTAGGGGCCGTTGGGCTAGAGACCCAGTACTTC	CASSLGAVGLETQYF
TRBV28	TRBJ1-5	NA	NA	TGTGCCAGCAGTAGTAACGCGGCTCAGCCCCAGCATTTT	CASSSNAAQPQHF
TRBV4-3	TRBJ2-3	NA	TRBD2	TGCGCCAGCAGCCAATTGGGACTAGCTTCTGATACGCAGTATTTT	CASSQLGLASDTQYF
TRBV5-1	TRBJ2-3	NA	NA	TGCGCCAGCAGCTTGATTGATCGGCCAGGTGCGGATACGCAGTATTTT	CASSLIDRPGADTQYF